This T cell receptor beta chain was captured by sequencing in a study of cytomegalovirus exposure and HLA in healthy donors. CDR1 and CDR2 from the germline V gene are MDHEN and SYDVKM. This CDR3 region has 16 residues. V dropped 3 bases and J dropped 0; count of bases not matched to a gene: 8. About this clone itself: What it recognizes is unknown.

PCR employed 60 Vbeta and 13 Jbeta primers. Method: immunoSEQ multiplex PCR; TCRdb's copy keeps in-frame clones and lacks some. This sample has roughly 170,000 clones, with roughly 80% found just once. Study conclusions and caveats: The authors reported that TCR beta sequences could predict HLA-A and HLA-B alleles. These predictions were accurate for most subjects in the first cohort. A later analysis linked a missense variant in DCLRE1C to the trimming of TCR beta V and J genes. Most observed TCR sequences were rare, whereas some public TCRs were detected in many donors.

The specimen sequenced was PBMCs. This clonotype was sampled from a young man in good health and CMV-seronegative. V and J are TRBV28 and TRBJ2-7, with TRBD2 matching over 7 bases. The CDR3 loop reads CASSFFRGTNSYEQYF. In nucleotides, the CDR3 is TGTGCCAGCAGTTTTTTCCGCGGGACTAACTCCTACGAGCAGTACTTC.